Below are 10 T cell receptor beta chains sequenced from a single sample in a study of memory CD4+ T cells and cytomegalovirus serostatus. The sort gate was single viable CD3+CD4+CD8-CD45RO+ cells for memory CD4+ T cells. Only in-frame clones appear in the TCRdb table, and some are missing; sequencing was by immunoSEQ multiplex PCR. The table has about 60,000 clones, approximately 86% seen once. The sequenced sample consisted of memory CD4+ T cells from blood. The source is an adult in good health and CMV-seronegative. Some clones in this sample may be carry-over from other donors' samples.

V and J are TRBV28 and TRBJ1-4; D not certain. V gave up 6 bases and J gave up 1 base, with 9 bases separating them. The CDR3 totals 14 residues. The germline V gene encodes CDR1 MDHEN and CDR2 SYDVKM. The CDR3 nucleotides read TGTGCCAGCAGGGGTTATCGAACTAATGAAAAACTGTTTTTT. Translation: CASRGYRTNEKLFF.

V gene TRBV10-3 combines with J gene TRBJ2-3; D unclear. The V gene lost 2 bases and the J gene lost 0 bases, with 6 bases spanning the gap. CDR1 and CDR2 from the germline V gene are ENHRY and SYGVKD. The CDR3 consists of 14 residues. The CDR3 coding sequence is TGTGCCATCAGTGAGATGATGAGCACAGATACGCAGTATTTT. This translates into CAISEMMSTDTQYF.

The CDR3 DNA reads as TGTGCCAGCAGCTTTTCAGGACTTTACGAGCAGTACTTC. It translates to CASSFSGLYEQYF. V is TRBV11-2 and J is TRBJ2-7, with D possibly being TRBD2 (5 bases). This CDR3 is 13 amino acids long. With 3 bases removed from V and 4 bases from J, the gap between germline ends came to 10 bases. The germline gives CDR1 SGHAT, CDR2 FQNNGV.

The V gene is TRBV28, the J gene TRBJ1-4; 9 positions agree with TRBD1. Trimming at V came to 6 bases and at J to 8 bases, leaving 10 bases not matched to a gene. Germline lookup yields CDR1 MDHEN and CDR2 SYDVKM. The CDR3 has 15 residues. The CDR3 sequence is CASSSRTGEGEKLFF. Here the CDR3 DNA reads TGTGCCAGCAGCTCCAGGACAGGGGAAGGAGAAAAACTGTTTTTT.

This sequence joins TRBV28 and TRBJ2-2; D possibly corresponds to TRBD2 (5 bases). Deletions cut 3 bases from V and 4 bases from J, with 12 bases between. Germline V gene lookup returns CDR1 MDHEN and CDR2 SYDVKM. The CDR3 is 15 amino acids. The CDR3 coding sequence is TGTGCCAGCAGTTTGCCCAGAGGGTCCACCGGGGAGCTGTTTTTT. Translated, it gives CASSLPRGSTGELFF.

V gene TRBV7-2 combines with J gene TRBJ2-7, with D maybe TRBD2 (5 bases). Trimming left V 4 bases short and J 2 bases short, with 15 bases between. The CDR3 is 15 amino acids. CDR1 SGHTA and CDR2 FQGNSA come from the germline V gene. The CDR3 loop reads CASSYSGGLAYEQYF. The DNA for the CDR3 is TGTGCCAGCAGCTATTCGGGCGGGCTAGCCTACGAGCAGTACTTC.

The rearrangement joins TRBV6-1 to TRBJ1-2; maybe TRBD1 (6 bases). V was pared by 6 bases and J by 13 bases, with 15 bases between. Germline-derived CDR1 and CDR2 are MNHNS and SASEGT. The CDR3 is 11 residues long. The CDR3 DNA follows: TGTGCCAGCAGCCGACAGGAAAGGAGCACCTTC. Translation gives CASSRQERSTF.

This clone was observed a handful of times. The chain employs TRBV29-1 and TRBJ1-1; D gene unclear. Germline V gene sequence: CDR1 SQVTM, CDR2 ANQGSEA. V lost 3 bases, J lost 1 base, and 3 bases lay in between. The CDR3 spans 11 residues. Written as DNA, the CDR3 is TGCAGCGTTGATCGGAACACTGAAGCTTTCTTT. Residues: CSVDRNTEAFF.

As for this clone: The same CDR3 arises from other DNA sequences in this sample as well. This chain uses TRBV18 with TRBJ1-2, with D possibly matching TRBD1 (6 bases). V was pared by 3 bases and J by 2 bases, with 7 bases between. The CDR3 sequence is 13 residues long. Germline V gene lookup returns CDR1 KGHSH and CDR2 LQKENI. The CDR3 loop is CASSPGQNYGYTF. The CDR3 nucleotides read TGTGCCAGCTCACCCGGACAGAACTATGGCTACACCTTC.

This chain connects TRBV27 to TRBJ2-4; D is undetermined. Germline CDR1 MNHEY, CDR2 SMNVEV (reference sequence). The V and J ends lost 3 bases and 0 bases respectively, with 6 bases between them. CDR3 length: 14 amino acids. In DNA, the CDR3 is TGTGCCAGCAGTTTTTCACTAGCCAAAAACATTCAGTACTTC. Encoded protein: CASSFSLAKNIQYF.